Shown below are 32 T cell receptor beta chains from a single sample sequenced in a study of CD8 T cell repertoires and HIV-1 epitope variants. These receptors are not linked to any known antigen. Repertoires were generated with immunoSEQ multiplex PCR, while TCRdb's copy carries only in-frame clones and drops some. The sample carries fewer than 6,500 clones, 55% to 70% recorded once. The specimen was cultured CD8+ T cells derived from PBMCs. The receptors derive from a male donor with HIV.

J is TRBJ1-3 and V is TRBV4-3; possible D gene TRBD1, 5 bases. This CDR3 comprises 16 residues. The V end was cut by 0 bases, the J end by 0 bases, with 9 bases between. CDR1 is LGHNA and CDR2 is YSLEER in the germline V gene. The CDR3 DNA is TGCGCCAGCAGCCAAGAATGGGGGGACTCTGGAAACACCATATATTTT. This gives the protein CASSQEWGDSGNTIYF.

The chain uses TRBV7-9 and TRBJ2-3, with 10 bases aligning to TRBD2. From germline, CDR1 is SEHNR and CDR2 FQNEAQ (reference sequence). The junction had 14 bases not matched to a gene; V was cut back by 5 bases and J by 0 bases. The CDR3 is 19 residues long. The CDR3 bases are TGTGCCAGCAGCCCAGCCTTTGGGTCTAGCGGGGGTAGCACAGATACGCAGTATTTT. Encoded protein: CASSPAFGSSGGSTDTQYF.

The rearrangement uses TRBV4-3 and TRBJ2-4; D perhaps matches TRBD2 (5 bases). V was shortened by 1 base and J by 8 bases, with 9 bases between the two germline ends. The CDR3 runs to 13 residues. Germline CDR1 reads LGHNA; CDR2 reads YSLEER. The DNA of the CDR3 is TGCGCCAGCAGCCAAGGGGTGAGGGACATTCAGTACTTC. Amino acid sequence: CASSQGVRDIQYF.

The chain links TRBV5-4 to TRBJ2-7; a possible D gene is TRBD1 (5 bases). With 4 bases removed from V and 5 bases from J, the gap between germline ends came to 25 bases. Germline CDR1 reads SGHNT; CDR2 reads YYREEE (reference sequence). CDR3 size: 17 residues. DNA for the CDR3: TGTGCCAGCAGCCGGTGGGGCGGTAAGGAGAAGGCGAACGAGCAGTACTTC. It translates to CASSRWGGKEKANEQYF.

This clone was counted once. This chain uses TRBV25-1 with TRBJ2-3, with D possibly TRBD2 on 5 matching bases. Per germline, CDR1 MGHDK and CDR2 SYGVNS. V was trimmed by 3 bases and J by 1 base, leaving 8 bases between them. The CDR3 is 14 amino acids. The DNA of the CDR3 is TGTGCCAGCAGTGAGGGTAGCGGCACAGATACGCAGTATTTT. Protein product: CASSEGSGTDTQYF.

V gene TRBV5-4 combines with J gene TRBJ2-4; D is possibly TRBD2 (5 bases). CDR3 length: 14 amino acids. Germline-derived CDR1 and CDR2 are SGHNT and YYREEE (reference sequence). V shed 1 base and J shed 6 bases, with 11 bases lying between them. For the CDR3, the DNA is TGTGCCAGCAGCTTGAAGGAGGCCTCAAACATTCAGTACTTC. It codes for CASSLKEASNIQYF.

The chain has TRBV28 and TRBJ2-4; D is uncertain. V lost 6 bases, J lost 7 bases, and 4 bases lay in between. CDR1 is MDHEN and CDR2 is SYDVKM in the germline V gene. The CDR3 has 10 amino acids. Here the CDR3 reads CASSRNIQYF. The CDR3, as DNA: TGTGCCAGCAGCAGGAACATTCAGTACTTC.

This chain links TRBV19 with TRBJ1-1; D remains unclear. CDR1 is LNHDA and CDR2 is SQIVND in the germline V gene (reference sequence). Trimming removed 5 bases from V and 4 bases from J, with 11 bases in between. This CDR3 has 13 residues. CDR3 loop: CASSPGVGTEAFF. The CDR3 coding sequence is TGTGCCAGTAGTCCCGGTGTGGGCACTGAAGCTTTCTTT.

V and J are TRBV28 and TRBJ2-5; D is perhaps TRBD2 (7 bases). The J call is doubtful: the DNA matches TRBJ2-7 better. The CDR3 has 18 residues. Germline V gene data show CDR1 as MDHEN and CDR2 as SYDVKM. The CDR3 region has the DNA TGTGCCAGCAGTTTCCGGCTAGCGGAAGGGGGTACTCCTATCGAGCAGTACTTC. Residues: CASSFRLAEGGTPIEQYF.

The genes are TRBV9 and TRBJ2-7; D call uncertain. This CDR3 is 17 amino acids long. Looked up from germline, CDR1 is SGDLS and CDR2 is YYNGEE. The V and J ends lost 0 bases and 0 bases respectively, with 16 bases between them. The CDR3 nucleotides are TGTGCCAGCAGCGTAGATACTTCGTCGGCGAGCTCCTACGAGCAGTACTTC. Translated, it gives CASSVDTSSASSYEQYF.

This clone was seen a handful of times. The J gene is TRBJ2-7, the V gene TRBV28, with TRBD1 matching 10 bases. CDR3 length: 13 residues. Germline values: CDR1 MDHEN, CDR2 SYDVKM. V shed 6 bases and J 4 bases; nucleotides not matched to a gene: 3. CDR3 coding DNA: TGTGCCAGCAGCCCGGACAGGGGGTACGAGCAGTACTTC. Residues: CASSPDRGYEQYF.

This chain joins TRBV6-6 and TRBJ1-6, with a weak D call TRBD1 (6 bases). This CDR3 has 14 amino acids. Trimming stripped 2 bases from V and 8 bases from J, with 10 bases between. CDR1 is MNHNY, CDR2 SVGAGI, per germline (reference sequence). CDR3 loop: CASSYPEGDSPLHF. The CDR3 nucleotides are TGTGCCAGCAGTTACCCGGAGGGGGATTCACCCCTCCACTTT.

The J gene is TRBJ2-3, the V gene TRBV27; 7 nucleotides match TRBD2. The ends lost 2 bases at V and 0 bases at J; junction bases unmatched: 11. There are 18 residues in the CDR3. CDR1 is MNHEY, CDR2 SMNVEV, per germline (reference sequence). The CDR3 here is CASSLGPPSGYSTDTQYF. CDR3 sequence (DNA): TGTGCCAGCAGTTTAGGGCCGCCTAGCGGCTATAGCACAGATACGCAGTATTTT.

This clone was picked up a small number of times. The rearrangement uses TRBV7-8 and TRBJ1-6; the D gene is possibly TRBD1 (6 bases). Trimming took off 5 bases at V and 7 bases at J, with 15 bases between the two ends. CDR1 is SGHVS and CDR2 is FQNEAQ in the germline V gene. The CDR3 has 15 residues. CDR3 sequence (DNA): TGTGCCAGCAGCCGAGGGGGATTGGGAAATTCACCCCTCCACTTT. It is translated as CASSRGGLGNSPLHF.

This CDR3 reads CASMAGELFF. The CDR3 nucleotides read TGTGCCAGTATGGCGGGGGAGCTGTTTTTT. V is TRBV19 and J is TRBJ2-2; no definite D call. The CDR3 consists of 10 residues. Trimming took 7 bases from V and 8 from J, leaving 5 bases between them. Germline V gene data show CDR1 as LNHDA and CDR2 as SQIVND (reference sequence).

The chain has TRBV9 and TRBJ2-1, with 11 bases lining up with TRBD1. With 3 bases clipped from V and 12 bases from J, the junction kept 8 bases outside the gene matches. The CDR3 length is 14 residues. Germline CDR1 reads SGDLS; CDR2 reads YYNGEE. In DNA, the CDR3 is TGTGCCAGCAGCGGCGGGACAGGGGGGAATAGGCAGTTCTTC. Amino acids: CASSGGTGGNRQFF.

The J gene is TRBJ2-3, the V gene TRBV28, with no clear D. CDR1 and CDR2 (germline): MDHEN, SYDVKM. The CDR3 loop spans 13 amino acids. The germline V and J ends were trimmed by 3 bases and 1 base, with 5 bases remaining between them. CDR3 bases: TGTGCCAGCAGTTTTATAGGCACAGATACGCAGTATTTT. Amino acid sequence: CASSFIGTDTQYF.

This clone occurred a few times. V and J are TRBV6-5 and TRBJ2-7; 8 bases line up with TRBD2. The ends lost 6 bases at V and 2 bases at J; junction bases unmatched: 9. From germline, CDR1 is MNHEY and CDR2 SVGAGI. The CDR3 is 15 residues long. The CDR3, as DNA: TGTGCCAGCAGCTACGGGGTAGCGGGGACCTACGAGCAGTACTTC. This translates into CASSYGVAGTYEQYF.

CDR3 sequence: CASNLGGELFF. The DNA of the CDR3 is TGTGCCAGCAACCTCGGCGGGGAGCTGTTTTTT. The rearrangement uses TRBV28 and TRBJ2-2; D unclear. The V gene's germline CDR1 is MDHEN and CDR2 SYDVKM. The ends were cut back, 7 bases at V and 7 bases at J, with 7 bases in the middle. This CDR3 is 11 amino acids long.

In its sample, this clone ranks as medium-sized (0.01 to 0.1%). The genes are TRBV28 and TRBJ2-1; TRBD1 matches 7 bases. The germline V gene encodes CDR1 MDHEN and CDR2 SYDVKM. The CDR3 extends over 12 amino acids. V was pared by 5 bases and J by 9 bases, with 4 bases of the junction left unmatched. CDR3 sequence reads: CASSPGGSEQFF. CDR3 DNA: TGTGCCAGCAGTCCAGGGGGAAGTGAGCAGTTCTTC. Together with reference TRBV28 and TRBJ2-1, the CDR3 gives the full variable domain: DVKVTQSSRYLVKRTGEKVFLECVQDMDHENMFWYRQDPGLGLRLIYFSYDVKMKEKGDIPEGYSVSREKKERFSLILESASTNQTSMYLCASSPGGSEQFFGPGTRLTVL.

The chain has TRBV28 and TRBJ2-2; 7 bases map to TRBD1. The germline gives CDR1 MDHEN, CDR2 SYDVKM. The CDR3 extends over 17 amino acids. J gave up 1 base and V 3 bases, and 8 bases lay outside the gene matches. This CDR3 reads CASSFSGSGGNTGELFF. The CDR3 DNA reads as TGTGCCAGCAGTTTTTCTGGCTCAGGGGGGAACACCGGGGAGCTGTTTTTT. Full variable domain (rest looked up from reference TRBV28 and TRBJ2-2): DVKVTQSSRYLVKRTGEKVFLECVQDMDHENMFWYRQDPGLGLRLIYFSYDVKMKEKGDIPEGYSVSREKKERFSLILESASTNQTSMYLCASSFSGSGGNTGELFFGEGSRLTVL.

This rearrangement joins TRBV7-2 to TRBJ1-2, with D tentatively TRBD1 (6 bases). Germline assignment: CDR1 SGHTA and CDR2 FQGNSA. The CDR3 loop spans 17 amino acids. Trimming stripped 3 bases from V and 2 bases from J, with 19 bases between. CDR3 DNA sequence: TGTGCCAGCAGCTTGGAGGACAGAGACTTTCACAACTATGGCTACACCTTC. Protein sequence: CASSLEDRDFHNYGYTF.

The rearrangement uses TRBV27 and TRBJ1-1; D gene uncertain. The CDR3 length is 15 residues. Looked up from germline, CDR1 is MNHEY and CDR2 is SMNVEV (reference sequence). V lost 1 base, J lost 1 base, and 10 bases lay in between. The CDR3 sequence is CASSLFAAGNTEAFF. CDR3 bases: TGTGCCAGCAGTTTATTTGCAGCTGGGAACACTGAAGCTTTCTTT.

V and J are TRBV7-9 and TRBJ1-4, with no clear D. V lost 1 base and J 8 bases, leaving 8 bases between the germline ends. The CDR3 runs 13 residues. Germline V gene sequence: CDR1 SEHNR, CDR2 FQNEAQ (reference sequence). The CDR3 loop is CASSLVDKEKLFF. In DNA form, the CDR3 reads TGTGCCAGCAGCTTAGTCGATAAGGAAAAACTGTTTTTT.

This clone was found a few times. J is TRBJ1-1 and V is TRBV5-4; maybe TRBD1 (6 bases). The length of the CDR3 is 13 residues. Germline assignment: CDR1 SGHNT and CDR2 YYREEE (reference sequence). The ends were cut back, 4 bases at V and 3 bases at J, with 10 bases in the middle. This CDR3 reads CASSRGADTEAFF. DNA of the CDR3: TGTGCCAGCAGCCGGGGGGCGGACACTGAAGCTTTCTTT.

The V gene is TRBV5-1, the J gene TRBJ2-5; D perhaps matches TRBD1 (5 bases). V lost 0 bases and J lost 2, with 8 bases in between. The CDR3 contains 14 residues. Germline CDR1 is SGHRS and CDR2 is YFSETQ. The CDR3 loop is CASSLEGVQETQYF. The CDR3 bases are TGCGCCAGCAGCTTGGAAGGGGTACAAGAGACCCAGTACTTC. The variable domain in full, completed from reference TRBV5-1 and TRBJ2-5, reads KAGVTQTPRYLIKTRGQQVTLSCSPISGHRSVSWYQQTPGQGLQFLFEYFSETQRNKGNFPGRFSGRQFSNSRSEMNVSTLELGDSALYLCASSLEGVQETQYFGPGTRLLVL.

This clone was detected a few times. Additional DNA sequences in this sample encode the identical CDR3. The chain combines TRBV10-3 with TRBJ1-1; the D is unclear. Germline values: CDR1 ENHRY, CDR2 SYGVKD. The CDR3 spans 12 residues. Between the trimmed V and J ends, which lost 3 bases and 3 bases, there was a span of 5 bases. The CDR3 loop reads CAISEGDTEAFF. The CDR3 DNA sequence: TGTGCCATCAGTGAAGGCGACACTGAAGCTTTCTTT.

The chain combines TRBV19 with TRBJ2-1; 14 positions agree with TRBD2. CDR3 size: 17 residues. The junction had 11 bases not matched to a gene; V was cut back by 5 bases and J by 8 bases. CDR1 LNHDA and CDR2 SQIVND come from the germline V gene (reference sequence). The CDR3 sequence is CASSSTSGGAAVYEQFF. The CDR3 DNA is TGTGCCAGTAGTTCGACTAGCGGGGGGGCCGCTGTCTATGAGCAGTTCTTC.

This rearrangement joins TRBV7-2 to TRBJ1-1; tentatively, D is TRBD1 (6 bases). Trimming shortened V by 1 base and J by 3 bases, and 12 bases separated the two germline ends. Germline V gene data show CDR1 as SGHTA and CDR2 as FQGNSA. CDR3 size: 15 residues. CDR3 in DNA: TGTGCCAGCAGCTTAGACGCAACAGGGTACACTGAAGCTTTCTTT. Encoded protein: CASSLDATGYTEAFF.

The chain has TRBV27 and TRBJ2-3; D is unresolved. The length of the CDR3 is 16 residues. Germline-derived CDR1 and CDR2 are MNHEY and SMNVEV (reference sequence). Between the trimmed V and J ends, which lost 5 bases and 1 base, there was a span of 16 bases. The CDR3 nucleotides read TGTGCCAGCAGTCCCCTGACCACGGAAGGCACAGATACGCAGTATTTT. As protein: CASSPLTTEGTDTQYF.

This clone was recorded a few times. The rearrangement links TRBV30 to TRBJ1-1, with D perhaps matching TRBD1 (6 bases). Trimming stripped 6 bases from V and 0 bases from J, with 8 bases between. There are 12 residues in the CDR3. CDR1 and CDR2 from the germline V gene are GTSNPN and SVGIG (reference sequence). The CDR3 sequence: CACGQMNTEAFF. In nucleotides, the CDR3 is TGTGCCTGTGGACAGATGAACACTGAAGCTTTCTTT.

This clone has more than one count but fewer than ten. The V call is TRBV2, the J call TRBJ2-1, with TRBD1 identical over 8 bases. Trimming removed 2 bases from V and 7 bases from J; junction bases left unmatched: 13. The CDR3 runs 17 residues. Germline lookup yields CDR1 SNHLY and CDR2 FYNNEI. CDR3 amino acids: CASSEPKDRVVGNEQFF. The DNA for the CDR3 is TGTGCCAGCAGTGAACCCAAGGACAGGGTGGTTGGGAATGAGCAGTTCTTC.